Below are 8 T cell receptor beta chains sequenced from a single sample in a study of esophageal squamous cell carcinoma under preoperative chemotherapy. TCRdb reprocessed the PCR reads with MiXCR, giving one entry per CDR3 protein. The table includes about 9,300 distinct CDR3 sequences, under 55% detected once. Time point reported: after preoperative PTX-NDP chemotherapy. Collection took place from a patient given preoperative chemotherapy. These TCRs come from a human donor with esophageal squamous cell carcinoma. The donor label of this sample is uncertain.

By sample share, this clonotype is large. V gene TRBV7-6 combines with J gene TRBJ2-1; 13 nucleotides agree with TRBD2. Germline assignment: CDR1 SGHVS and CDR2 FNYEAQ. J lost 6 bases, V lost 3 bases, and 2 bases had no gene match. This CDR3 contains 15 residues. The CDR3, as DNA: TGTGCCAGCAGCTTGGGACTAGCGGGGATCAATGAGCAGTTCTTC. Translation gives CASSLGLAGINEQFF.

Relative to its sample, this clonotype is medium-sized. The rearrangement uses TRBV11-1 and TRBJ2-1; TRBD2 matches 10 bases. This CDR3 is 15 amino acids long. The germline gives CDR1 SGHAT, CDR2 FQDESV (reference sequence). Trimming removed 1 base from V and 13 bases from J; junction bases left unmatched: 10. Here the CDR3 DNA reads TGTGCCAGCAGCTTAGGGCTAGCGGGAGAAGAGACCCAGTTCTTC. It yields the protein CASSLGLAGEETQFF.

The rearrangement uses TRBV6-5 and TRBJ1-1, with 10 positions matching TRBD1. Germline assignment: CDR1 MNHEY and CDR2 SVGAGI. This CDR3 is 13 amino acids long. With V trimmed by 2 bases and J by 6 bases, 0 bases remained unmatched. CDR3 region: CASSYGTGAEAFF. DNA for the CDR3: TGTGCCAGCAGTTACGGGACAGGGGCTGAAGCTTTCTTT.

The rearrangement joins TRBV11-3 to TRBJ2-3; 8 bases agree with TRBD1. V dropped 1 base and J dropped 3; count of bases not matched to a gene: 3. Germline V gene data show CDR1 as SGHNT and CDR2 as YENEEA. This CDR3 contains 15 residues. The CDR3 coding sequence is TGTGCCAGCAGCTTAGGCAGGGGGCGAACAGATACGCAGTATTTT. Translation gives CASSLGRGRTDTQYF.

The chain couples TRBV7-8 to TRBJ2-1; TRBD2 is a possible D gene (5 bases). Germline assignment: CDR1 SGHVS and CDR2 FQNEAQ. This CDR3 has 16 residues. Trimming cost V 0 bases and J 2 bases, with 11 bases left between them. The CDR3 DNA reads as TGTGCCAGCAGCTTAGCGCCTCTAGCAGCCTACAATGAGCAGTTCTTC. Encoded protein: CASSLAPLAAYNEQFF.

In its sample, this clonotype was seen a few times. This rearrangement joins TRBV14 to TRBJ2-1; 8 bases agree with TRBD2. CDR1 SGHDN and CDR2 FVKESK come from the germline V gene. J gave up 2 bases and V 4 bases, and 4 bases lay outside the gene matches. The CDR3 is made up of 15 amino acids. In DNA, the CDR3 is TGTGCCAGCAGCCTTATAGCGGGAACCTACAATGAGCAGTTCTTC. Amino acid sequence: CASSLIAGTYNEQFF.

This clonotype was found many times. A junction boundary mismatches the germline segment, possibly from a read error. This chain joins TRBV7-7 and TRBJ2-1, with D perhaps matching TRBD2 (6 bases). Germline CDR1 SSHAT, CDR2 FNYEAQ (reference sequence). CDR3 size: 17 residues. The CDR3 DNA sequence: TGTGCTAGCAGCTTACGTCCCGGGACTTTGAATTACAATGAGCAGTTCTTC. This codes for CASSLRPGTLNYNEQFF. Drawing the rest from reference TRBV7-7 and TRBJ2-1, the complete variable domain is GAGVSQSPRYKVTKRGQDVTLRCDPISSHATLYWYQQALGQGPEFLTYFNYEAQPDKSGLPSDRFSAERPEGSISTLTIQRTEQRDSAMYRCASSLRPGTLNYNEQFFGPGTRLTVL.

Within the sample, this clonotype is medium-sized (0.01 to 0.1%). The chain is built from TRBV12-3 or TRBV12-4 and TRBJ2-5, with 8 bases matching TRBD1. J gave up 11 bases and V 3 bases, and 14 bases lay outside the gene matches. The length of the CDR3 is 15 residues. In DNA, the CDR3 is TGTGCCAGCAGTTTGAGTCAGGGGGCGGGGAATGAGCAGTACTTC. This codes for CASSLSQGAGNEQYF.